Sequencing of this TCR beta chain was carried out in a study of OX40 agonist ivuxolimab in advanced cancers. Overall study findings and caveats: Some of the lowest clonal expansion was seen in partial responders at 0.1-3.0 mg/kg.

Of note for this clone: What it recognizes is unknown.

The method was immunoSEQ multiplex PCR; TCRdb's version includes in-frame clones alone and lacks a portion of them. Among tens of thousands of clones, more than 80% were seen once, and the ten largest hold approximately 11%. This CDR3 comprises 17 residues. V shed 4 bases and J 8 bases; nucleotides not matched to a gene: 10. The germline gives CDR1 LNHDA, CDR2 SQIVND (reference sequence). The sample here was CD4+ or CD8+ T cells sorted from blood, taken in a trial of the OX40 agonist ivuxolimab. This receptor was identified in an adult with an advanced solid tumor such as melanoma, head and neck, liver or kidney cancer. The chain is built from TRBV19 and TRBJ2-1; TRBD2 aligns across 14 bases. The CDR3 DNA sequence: TGTGCCAGTAGTACGACTAGCGGGGGGGCCTGGGCGGATGAGCAGTTCTTC. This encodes CASSTTSGGAWADEQFF.